This T cell receptor beta chain appears in the sequencing data of a study of blood T cell repertoires in COVID-19. As concerns this clone: One end of the junction is discordant with germline, which a read error may explain.

Only in-frame clones appear in the TCRdb table, and some are missing; sequencing was by immunoSEQ multiplex PCR. The sample contains roughly 320,000 clones, roughly 86% of which appear only once. This CDR3 region has 15 residues. Germline V lookup: CDR1 MDHEN, CDR2 SYDVKM. The sample taken for sequencing was peripheral blood. This rearrangement joins TRBV28 to TRBJ1-5; D gene unclear. This receptor was obtained from a man in his 70s with acute or convalescent COVID-19. This CDR3 reads CVSSLAGVGNQPQHF. CDR3 coding DNA: TGTGTCAGCAGTTTGGCCGGGGTTGGCAATCAGCCCCAGCATTTT.